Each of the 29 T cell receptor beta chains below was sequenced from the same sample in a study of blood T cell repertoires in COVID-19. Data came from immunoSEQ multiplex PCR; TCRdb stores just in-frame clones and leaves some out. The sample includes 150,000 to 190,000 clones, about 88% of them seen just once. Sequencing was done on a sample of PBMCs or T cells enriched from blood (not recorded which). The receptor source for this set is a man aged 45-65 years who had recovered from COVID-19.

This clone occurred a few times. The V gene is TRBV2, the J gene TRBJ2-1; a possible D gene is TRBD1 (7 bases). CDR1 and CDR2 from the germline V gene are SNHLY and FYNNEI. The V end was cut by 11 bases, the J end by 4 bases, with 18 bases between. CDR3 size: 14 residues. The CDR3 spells CAGRQGGRYNEQFF. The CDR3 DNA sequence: TGTGCCGGTAGACAGGGAGGAAGGTACAATGAGCAGTTCTTC. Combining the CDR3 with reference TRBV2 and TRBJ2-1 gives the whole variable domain EPEVTQTPSHQVTQMGQEVILRCVPISNHLYFYWYRQILGQKVEFLVSFYNNEISEKSEIFDDQFSVERPDGSNFTLKIRSTKLEDSAMYFCAGRQGGRYNEQFFGPGTRLTVL.

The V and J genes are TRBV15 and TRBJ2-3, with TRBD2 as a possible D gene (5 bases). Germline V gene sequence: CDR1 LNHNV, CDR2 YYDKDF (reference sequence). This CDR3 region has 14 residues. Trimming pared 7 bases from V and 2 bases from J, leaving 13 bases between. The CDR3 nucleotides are TGTGCCACCAAATCCGGGAACCCCACAGATACGCAGTATTTT. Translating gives CATKSGNPTDTQYF.

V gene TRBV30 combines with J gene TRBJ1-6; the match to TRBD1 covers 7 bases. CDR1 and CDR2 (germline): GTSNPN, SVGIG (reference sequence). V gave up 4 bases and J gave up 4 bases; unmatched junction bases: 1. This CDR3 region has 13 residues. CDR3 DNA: TGTGCCTGGACGGGACAGTATAATTCACCCCTCCACTTT. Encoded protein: CAWTGQYNSPLHF. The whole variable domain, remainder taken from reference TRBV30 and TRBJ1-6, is SQTIHQWPATLVQPVGSPLSLECTVEGTSNPNLYWYRQAAGRGLQLLFYSVGIGQISSEVPQNLSASRPQDRQFILSSKKLLLSDSGFYLCAWTGQYNSPLHFGNGTRLTVT.

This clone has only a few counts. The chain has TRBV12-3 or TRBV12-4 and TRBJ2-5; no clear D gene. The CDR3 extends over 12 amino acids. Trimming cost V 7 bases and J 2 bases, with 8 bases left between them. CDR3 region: CASTWQQETQYF. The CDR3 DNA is TGTGCCAGCACATGGCAGCAAGAGACCCAGTACTTC.

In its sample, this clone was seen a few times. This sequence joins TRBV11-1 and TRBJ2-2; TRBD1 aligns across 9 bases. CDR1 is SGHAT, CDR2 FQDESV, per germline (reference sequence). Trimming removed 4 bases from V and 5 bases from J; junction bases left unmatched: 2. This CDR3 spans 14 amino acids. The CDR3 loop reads CASSSTGGTGELFF. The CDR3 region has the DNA TGTGCCAGCAGCTCGACAGGGGGGACCGGGGAGCTGTTTTTT.

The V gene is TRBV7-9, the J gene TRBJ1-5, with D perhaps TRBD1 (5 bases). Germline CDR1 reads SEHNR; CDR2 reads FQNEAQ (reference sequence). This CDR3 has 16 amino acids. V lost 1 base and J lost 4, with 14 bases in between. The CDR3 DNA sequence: TGTGCCAGCAGCTTAGTAAACGGGGGAGGAAATCAGCCCCAGCATTTT. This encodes CASSLVNGGGNQPQHF.

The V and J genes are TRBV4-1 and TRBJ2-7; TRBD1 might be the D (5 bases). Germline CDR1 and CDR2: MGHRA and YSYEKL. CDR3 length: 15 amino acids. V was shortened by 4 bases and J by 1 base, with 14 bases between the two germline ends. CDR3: CASSPSSSGSYEQYF. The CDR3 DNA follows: TGCGCCAGCAGCCCCTCCTCCTCAGGGTCCTACGAGCAGTACTTC.

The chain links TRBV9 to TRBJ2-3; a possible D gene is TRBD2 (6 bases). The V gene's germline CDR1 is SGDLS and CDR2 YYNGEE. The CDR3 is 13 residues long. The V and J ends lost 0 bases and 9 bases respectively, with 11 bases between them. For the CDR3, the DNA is TGTGCCAGCAGCGTAGCGGGGGTAGAAACGCAGTATTTT. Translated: CASSVAGVETQYF.

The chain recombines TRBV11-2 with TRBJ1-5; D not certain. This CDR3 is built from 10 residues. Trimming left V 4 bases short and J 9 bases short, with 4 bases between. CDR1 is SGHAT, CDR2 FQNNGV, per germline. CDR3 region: CASSSLPQHF. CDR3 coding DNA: TGTGCCAGCAGCTCACTGCCCCAGCATTTT.

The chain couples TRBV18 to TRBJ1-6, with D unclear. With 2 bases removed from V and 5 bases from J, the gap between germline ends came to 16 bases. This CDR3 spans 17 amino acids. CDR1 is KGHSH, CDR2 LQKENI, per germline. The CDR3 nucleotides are TGTGCCAGCTCACCATCTAACGCGGGCTTGAATAATTCACCCCTCCACTTT. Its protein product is CASSPSNAGLNNSPLHF.

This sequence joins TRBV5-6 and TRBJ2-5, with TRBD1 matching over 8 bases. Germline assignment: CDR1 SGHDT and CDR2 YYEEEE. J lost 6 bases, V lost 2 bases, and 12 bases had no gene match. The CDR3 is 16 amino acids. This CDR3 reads CASSFNWTGIMKTQYF. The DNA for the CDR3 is TGTGCCAGCAGCTTCAATTGGACAGGGATTATGAAGACCCAGTACTTC.

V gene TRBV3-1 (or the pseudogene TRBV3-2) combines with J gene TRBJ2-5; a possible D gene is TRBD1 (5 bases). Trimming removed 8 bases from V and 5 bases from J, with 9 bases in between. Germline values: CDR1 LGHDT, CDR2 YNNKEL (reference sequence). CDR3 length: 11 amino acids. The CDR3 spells CASGAVETQYF. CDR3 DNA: TGTGCCAGCGGGGCGGTCGAGACCCAGTACTTC.

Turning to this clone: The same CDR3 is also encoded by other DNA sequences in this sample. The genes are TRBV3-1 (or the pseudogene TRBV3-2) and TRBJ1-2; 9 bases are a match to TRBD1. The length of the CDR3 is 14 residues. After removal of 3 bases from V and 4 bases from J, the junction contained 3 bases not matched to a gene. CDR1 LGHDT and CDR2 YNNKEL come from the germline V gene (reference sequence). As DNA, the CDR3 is TGTGCCAGCAGCCAGGGGACAGGGAGCTATGGCTACACCTTC. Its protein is CASSQGTGSYGYTF.

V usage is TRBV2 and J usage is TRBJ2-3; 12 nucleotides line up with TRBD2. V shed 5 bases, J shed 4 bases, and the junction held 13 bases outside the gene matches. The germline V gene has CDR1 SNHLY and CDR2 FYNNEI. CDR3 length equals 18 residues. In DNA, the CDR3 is TGTGCCAGCAGTCCTACAGGGGCGACTAGCGGGGGCTCAGATACGCAGTATTTT. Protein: CASSPTGATSGGSDTQYF.

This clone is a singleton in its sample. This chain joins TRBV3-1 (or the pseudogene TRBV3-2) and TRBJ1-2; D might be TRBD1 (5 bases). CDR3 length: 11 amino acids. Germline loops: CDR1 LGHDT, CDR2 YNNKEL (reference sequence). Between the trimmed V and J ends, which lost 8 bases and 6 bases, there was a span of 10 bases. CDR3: CASASGNGYTF. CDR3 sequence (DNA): TGTGCCAGCGCGTCAGGGAATGGCTACACCTTC.

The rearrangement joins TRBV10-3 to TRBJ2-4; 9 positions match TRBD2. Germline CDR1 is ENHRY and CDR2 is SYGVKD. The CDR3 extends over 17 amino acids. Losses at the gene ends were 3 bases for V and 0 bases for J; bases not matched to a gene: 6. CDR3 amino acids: CAISEGTSNAAKNIQYF. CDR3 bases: TGTGCCATCAGTGAAGGGACTAGCAATGCAGCCAAAAACATTCAGTACTTC.

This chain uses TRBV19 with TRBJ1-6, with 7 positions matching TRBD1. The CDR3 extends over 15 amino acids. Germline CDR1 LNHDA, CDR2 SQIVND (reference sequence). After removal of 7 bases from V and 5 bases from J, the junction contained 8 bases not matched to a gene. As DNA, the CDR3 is TGTGCCAGTAAAACACCCGGGACAGATAATTCACCCCTCCACTTT. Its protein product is CASKTPGTDNSPLHF.

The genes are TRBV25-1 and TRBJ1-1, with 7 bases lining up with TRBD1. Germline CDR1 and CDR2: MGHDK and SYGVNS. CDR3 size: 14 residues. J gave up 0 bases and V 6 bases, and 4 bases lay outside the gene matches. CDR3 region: CASSSTGMNTEAFF. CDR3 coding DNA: TGTGCCAGCAGCTCGACAGGGATGAACACTGAAGCTTTCTTT. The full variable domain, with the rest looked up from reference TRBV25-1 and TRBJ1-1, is EADIYQTPRYLVIGTGKKITLECSQTMGHDKMYWYQQDPGMELHLIHYSYGVNSTEKGDLSSESTVSRIRTEHFPLTLESARPSHTSQYLCASSSTGMNTEAFFGQGTRLTVV.

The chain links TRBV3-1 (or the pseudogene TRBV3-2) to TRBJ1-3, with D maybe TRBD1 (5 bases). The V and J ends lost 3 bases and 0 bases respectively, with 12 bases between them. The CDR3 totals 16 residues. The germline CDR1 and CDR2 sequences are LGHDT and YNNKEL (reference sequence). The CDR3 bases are TGTGCCAGCAGCCAGCGGGAGGGGATCTCTGGAAACACCATATATTTT. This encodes CASSQREGISGNTIYF.

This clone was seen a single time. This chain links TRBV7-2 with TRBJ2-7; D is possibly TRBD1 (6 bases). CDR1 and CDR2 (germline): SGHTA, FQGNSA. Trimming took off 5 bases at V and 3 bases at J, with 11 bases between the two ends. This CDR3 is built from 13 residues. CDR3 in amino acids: CASSRTRGYEQYF. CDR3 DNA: TGTGCCAGCAGCCGGACCAGGGGCTACGAGCAGTACTTC.

In nucleotides, the CDR3 is TGTGCCAGCAGCACAGGACAGGGAAACACTGAAGCTTTCTTT. This translates into CASSTGQGNTEAFF. The chain uses TRBV7-2 and TRBJ1-1, with 8 bases fitting TRBD1. With 5 bases clipped from V and 2 bases from J, the junction kept 4 bases outside the gene matches. Germline V gives CDR1 SGHTA, CDR2 FQGNSA. This CDR3 contains 14 residues.

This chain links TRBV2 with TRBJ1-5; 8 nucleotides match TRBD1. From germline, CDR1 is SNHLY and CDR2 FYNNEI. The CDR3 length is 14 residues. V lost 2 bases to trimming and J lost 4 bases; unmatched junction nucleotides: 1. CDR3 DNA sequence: TGTGCCAGCAGTGAATGGGACAGGAATCAGCCCCAGCATTTT. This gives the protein CASSEWDRNQPQHF.

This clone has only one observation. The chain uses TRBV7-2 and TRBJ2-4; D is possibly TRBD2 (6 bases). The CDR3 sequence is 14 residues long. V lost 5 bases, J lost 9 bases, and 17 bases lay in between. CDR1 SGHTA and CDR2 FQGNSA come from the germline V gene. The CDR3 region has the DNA TGTGCCAGCAGCCAAGGTCGGGGGATGGGCATTCAGTACTTC. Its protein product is CASSQGRGMGIQYF.

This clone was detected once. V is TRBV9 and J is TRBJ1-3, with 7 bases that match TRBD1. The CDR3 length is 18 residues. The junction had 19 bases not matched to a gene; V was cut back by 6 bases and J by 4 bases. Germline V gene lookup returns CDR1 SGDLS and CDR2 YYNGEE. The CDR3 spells CASTDSPLQGNSGNTIYF. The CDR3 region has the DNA TGTGCCAGCACCGACTCCCCATTACAGGGGAATAGCGGAAACACCATATATTTT.

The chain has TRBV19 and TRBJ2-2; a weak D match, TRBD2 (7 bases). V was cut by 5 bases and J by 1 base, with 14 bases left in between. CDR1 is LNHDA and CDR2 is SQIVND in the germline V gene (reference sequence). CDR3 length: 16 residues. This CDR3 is CASSGGGSQNTGELFF. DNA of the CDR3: TGTGCCAGTAGTGGGGGGGGCTCCCAGAACACCGGGGAGCTGTTTTTT.

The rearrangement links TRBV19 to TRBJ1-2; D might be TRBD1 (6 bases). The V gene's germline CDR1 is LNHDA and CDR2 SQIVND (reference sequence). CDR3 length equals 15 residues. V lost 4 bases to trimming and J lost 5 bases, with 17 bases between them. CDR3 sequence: CASSTSKQGGYGYTF. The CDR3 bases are TGTGCCAGTAGTACATCGAAACAGGGAGGGTATGGCTACACCTTC.

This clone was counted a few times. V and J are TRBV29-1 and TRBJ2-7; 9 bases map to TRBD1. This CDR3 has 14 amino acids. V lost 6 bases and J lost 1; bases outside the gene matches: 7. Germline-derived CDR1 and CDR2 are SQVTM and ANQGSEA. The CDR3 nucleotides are TGCAGCGTGGGGGACAGGGACTTATCCTACGAGCAGTACTTC. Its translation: CSVGDRDLSYEQYF.

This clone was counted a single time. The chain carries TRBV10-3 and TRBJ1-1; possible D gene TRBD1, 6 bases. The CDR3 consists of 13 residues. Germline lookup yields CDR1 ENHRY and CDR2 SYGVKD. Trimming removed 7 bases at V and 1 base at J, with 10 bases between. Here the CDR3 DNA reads TGTGCCATCAAGGAACAGGGGAACACTGAAGCTTTCTTT. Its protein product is CAIKEQGNTEAFF.

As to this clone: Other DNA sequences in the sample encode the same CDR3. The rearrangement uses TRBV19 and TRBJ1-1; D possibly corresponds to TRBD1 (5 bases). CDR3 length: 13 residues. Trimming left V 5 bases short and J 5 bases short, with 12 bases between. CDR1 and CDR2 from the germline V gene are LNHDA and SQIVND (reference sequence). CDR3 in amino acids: CASSSGGGTEAFF. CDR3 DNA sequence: TGTGCCAGTAGTTCGGGGGGAGGTACTGAAGCTTTCTTT.